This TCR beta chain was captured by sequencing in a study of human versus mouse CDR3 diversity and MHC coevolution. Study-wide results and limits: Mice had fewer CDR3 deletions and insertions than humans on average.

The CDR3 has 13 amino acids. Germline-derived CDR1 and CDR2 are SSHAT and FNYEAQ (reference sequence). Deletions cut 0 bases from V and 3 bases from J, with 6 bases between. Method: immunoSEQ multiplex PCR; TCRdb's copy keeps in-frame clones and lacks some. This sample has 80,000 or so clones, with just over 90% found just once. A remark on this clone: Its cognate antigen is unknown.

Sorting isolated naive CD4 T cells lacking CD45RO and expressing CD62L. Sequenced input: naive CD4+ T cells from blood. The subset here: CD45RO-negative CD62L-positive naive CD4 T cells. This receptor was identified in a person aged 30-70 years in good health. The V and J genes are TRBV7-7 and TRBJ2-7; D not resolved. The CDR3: CASSLAPDYEQYF. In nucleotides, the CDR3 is TGTGCCAGCAGCTTAGCGCCAGACTACGAGCAGTACTTC.